The next 30 T cell receptor beta chains were all read from a single sample in a study of CD8 T cells in Susac syndrome. An amount of RNA that ranged from about 0.45 to 1 ug was reverse transcribed with random hexamers. TCRdb analysed the immunoSEQ multiplex PCR reads with MiXCR anew, one entry per CDR3 protein. The sample contains around 130,000 distinct CDR3 sequences, 85% to 95% of which appear only once. The sample comprised CD8+ T cells from PBMCs. These receptor sequences come from a human donor with Susac syndrome.

The V call is TRBV12-3 or TRBV12-4, the J call TRBJ2-1, with 11 bases aligning to TRBD2. Trimming at V came to 3 bases and at J to 5 bases, leaving 3 bases not matched to a gene. This CDR3 spans 15 amino acids. The CDR3: CASSFGTSGNNEQFF. The CDR3 coding sequence is TGTGCCAGCAGTTTTGGGACTAGCGGAAACAATGAGCAGTTCTTC.

J is TRBJ2-5 and V is TRBV4-1; D may match TRBD1 or TRBD2 (5 bases each). The V and J ends lost 4 bases and 2 bases respectively, with 14 bases between them. CDR1 is MGHRA and CDR2 is YSYEKL in the germline V gene. The CDR3 has 15 amino acids. CDR3 in amino acids: CASSPPGTIQETQYF. CDR3 nucleotides: TGCGCCAGCAGCCCTCCCGGGACGATTCAAGAGACCCAGTACTTC.

This clonotype appeared a few times. The V gene is TRBV27, the J gene TRBJ2-1; 11 bases align to TRBD1. The CDR3 is 14 residues long. Germline CDR1 is MNHEY and CDR2 is SMNVEV (reference sequence). V shed 5 bases and J 6 bases; nucleotides not matched to a gene: 3. CDR3 sequence: CASSGGTGGNEQFF. The DNA for the CDR3 is TGTGCCAGCAGTGGCGGGACAGGGGGCAATGAGCAGTTCTTC.

This chain joins TRBV7-2 and TRBJ2-3; D may correspond to TRBD1 or TRBD2 (6 bases each). The CDR3 sequence is 15 residues long. The V gene's germline CDR1 is SGHTA and CDR2 FQGNSA. V was cut by 2 bases and J by 4 bases, with 13 bases left in between. CDR3 bases: TGTGCCAGCAGCTTATCTACGGGGGCGGCAGATACGCAGTATTTT. This sequence encodes CASSLSTGAADTQYF.

V gene TRBV12-3 or TRBV12-4 combines with J gene TRBJ1-1; the D is unclear. This CDR3 contains 13 residues. The ends were cut back, 3 bases at V and 4 bases at J, with 9 bases in the middle. This chain's CDR3 is CASSLGPGTEAFF. The CDR3 DNA is TGTGCCAGCAGTTTGGGCCCAGGCACTGAAGCTTTCTTT.

This chain links TRBV27 with TRBJ2-5; D is possibly TRBD1 (6 bases). Germline V lookup: CDR1 MNHEY, CDR2 SMNVEV (reference sequence). CDR3 length: 13 residues. Trimming pared 6 bases from V and 5 bases from J, leaving 13 bases between. The CDR3 is CASRKGVEETQYF. The CDR3 DNA sequence: TGTGCCAGCAGGAAGGGGGTTGAGGAGACCCAGTACTTC.

The chain joins TRBV11-1 to TRBJ1-2; TRBD1 matches at 7 bases. Germline-derived CDR1 and CDR2 are SGHAT and FQDESV (reference sequence). The CDR3 totals 15 residues. With 0 bases clipped from V and 4 bases from J, the junction kept 5 bases outside the gene matches. The CDR3 nucleotides read TGTGCCAGCAGCTTAGCTCGGGACAGACTCTATGGCTACACCTTC. It yields the protein CASSLARDRLYGYTF. Full variable domain (missing parts from reference TRBV11-1 and TRBJ1-2): EAEVAQSPRYKITEKSQAVAFWCDPISGHATLYWYRQILGQGPELLVQFQDESVVDDSQLPKDRFSAERLKGVDSTLKIQPAELGDSAMYLCASSLARDRLYGYTFGSGTRLTVV.

The V call is TRBV10-3, the J call TRBJ2-4, with a tentative D call TRBD1 (7 bases). Germline CDR1 is ENHRY and CDR2 is SYGVKD. V lost 2 bases and J 1 base, leaving 18 bases between the germline ends. The CDR3 is 18 amino acids. The DNA for the CDR3 is TGTGCCATCAGTGAGGACCTCCGACAGGGACTCGCCAAAAACATTCAGTACTTC. This codes for CAISEDLRQGLAKNIQYF.

The chain couples TRBV2 to TRBJ2-3; no firm D call. Deletions cut 11 bases from V and 2 bases from J, with 11 bases between. Germline loops: CDR1 SNHLY, CDR2 FYNNEI. The CDR3 runs 12 residues. The CDR3 sequence: CAEWVVTDTQYF. CDR3 in DNA: TGTGCCGAGTGGGTGGTCACAGATACGCAGTATTTT.

J is TRBJ2-7 and V is TRBV7-9; no clear D. V lost 4 bases and J 4 bases, leaving 5 bases between the germline ends. Per the germline V gene, CDR1 is SEHNR and CDR2 is FQNEAQ (reference sequence). The CDR3 consists of 11 residues. This CDR3 is CASSSVYEQYF. The CDR3 nucleotides read TGTGCCAGCAGCTCGGTTTACGAGCAGTACTTC.

This clonotype was counted a single time. The rearrangement links TRBV7-9 to TRBJ1-5; D is undetermined. From germline, CDR1 is SEHNR and CDR2 FQNEAQ (reference sequence). The length of the CDR3 is 13 residues. The germline V and J ends were trimmed by 5 bases and 8 bases, with 13 bases remaining between them. The CDR3 here is CASSGLLGEPQHF. The CDR3 region has the DNA TGTGCCAGCAGCGGCTTGTTGGGTGAGCCCCAGCATTTT.

The rearrangement joins TRBV20-1 to TRBJ1-1; D gene uncertain. The CDR3 spans 13 residues. Trimming took off 2 bases at V and 4 bases at J, with 11 bases between the two ends. CDR1 is DFQATT, CDR2 SNEGSKA, per germline (reference sequence). CDR3 DNA: TGCAGTGCTAGAAGATTCCTCGCCACTGAAGCTTTCTTT. This codes for CSARRFLATEAFF.

The chain joins TRBV4-3 to TRBJ2-1; weak D call: TRBD2 (5 bases). The germline V and J ends were trimmed by 2 bases and 6 bases, with 8 bases remaining between them. The CDR3 totals 13 residues. Germline V gene data show CDR1 as LGHNA and CDR2 as YSLEER. In DNA, the CDR3 is TGCGCCAGCAGCCAATTTGGAGGCAATGAGCAGTTCTTC. Amino acid sequence: CASSQFGGNEQFF.

This chain joins TRBV25-1 and TRBJ2-2; no reliable D call. The CDR3 consists of 15 residues. From germline, CDR1 is MGHDK and CDR2 SYGVNS. Trimming removed 7 bases at V and 4 bases at J, with 16 bases between. In DNA, the CDR3 is TGTGCCAGCAAATCTGGCGCGTCGGCCACCGGGGAGCTGTTTTTT. Translated: CASKSGASATGELFF.

CDR3 region: CASSSPRGEQFF. The CDR3 region has the DNA TGTGCCAGCAGTTCACCGAGGGGTGAGCAGTTCTTC. The chain carries TRBV5-4 and TRBJ2-1, with D perhaps matching TRBD1 or TRBD2 (5 bases each). V lost 5 bases and J lost 9, with 12 bases in between. The length of the CDR3 is 12 residues. Germline assignment: CDR1 SGHNT and CDR2 YYREEE (reference sequence).

This rearrangement joins TRBV29-1 to TRBJ2-7; the D gene is possibly TRBD1 (7 bases). The V gene's germline CDR1 is SQVTM and CDR2 ANQGSEA. The CDR3 is made up of 11 amino acids. V lost 6 bases to trimming and J lost 7 bases, with 13 bases between them. CDR3 sequence: CSVGAGGEQYF. CDR3 sequence (DNA): TGCAGCGTGGGAGCAGGGGGGGAGCAGTACTTC.

This chain connects TRBV5-4 to TRBJ1-3; D is uncertain. CDR3 length: 12 residues. In germline, CDR1 is SGHNT, CDR2 YYREEE (reference sequence). The ends were cut back, 7 bases at V and 4 bases at J, with 9 bases in the middle. The CDR3 protein is CASGNDGNTIYF. CDR3 nucleotide sequence: TGTGCCAGCGGGAACGACGGAAACACCATATATTTT. Full variable domain (remainder filled in from reference TRBV5-4 and TRBJ1-3): ETGVTQSPTHLIKTRGQQVTLRCSSQSGHNTVSWYQQALGQGPQFIFQYYREEENGRGNFPPRFSGLQFPNYSSELNVNALELDDSALYLCASGNDGNTIYFGEGSWLTVV.

CDR3 sequence reads: CASSEGPGQLNTEAFF. CDR3 nucleotides: TGTGCCAGCAGTGAAGGCCCGGGACAGCTGAACACTGAAGCTTTCTTT. This sequence joins TRBV2 and TRBJ1-1, with 7 bases lining up with TRBD1. This CDR3 spans 16 amino acids. J lost 0 bases, V lost 1 base, and 5 bases had no gene match. Germline values: CDR1 SNHLY, CDR2 FYNNEI.

V usage is TRBV20-1 and J usage is TRBJ1-2; D call uncertain. The CDR3 runs 12 residues. V was shortened by 3 bases and J by 8 bases, with 13 bases between the two germline ends. Germline V gene data show CDR1 as DFQATT and CDR2 as SNEGSKA (reference sequence). The CDR3, as DNA: TGCAGTGCTAGTCGGCCCTACCAAGGCTACACCTTC. It translates to CSASRPYQGYTF.

The chain has TRBV14 and TRBJ2-5; D gene ambiguous. The CDR3 contains 13 residues. Germline CDR1 reads SGHDN; CDR2 reads FVKESK. The V gene lost 1 base and the J gene lost 5 bases, with 8 bases spanning the gap. As DNA, the CDR3 is TGTGCCAGCAGCCAAGGGGCCCGGGAGACCCAGTACTTC. Its translation: CASSQGARETQYF.

CDR3 protein: CASSYESTDTQYF. The CDR3 bases are TGTGCCAGCAGTTACGAGAGCACAGATACGCAGTATTTT. V gene TRBV6-6 combines with J gene TRBJ2-3; D call uncertain. The germline gives CDR1 MNHNY, CDR2 SVGAGI (reference sequence). The CDR3 loop spans 13 amino acids. The ends were cut back, 2 bases at V and 0 bases at J, with 3 bases in the middle.

For the CDR3, the DNA is TGTGCCAGCCTACAAGGGGCCCCGGCGGGGGTTAATGAGCAGTTCTTC. Protein: CASLQGAPAGVNEQFF. This rearrangement joins TRBV25-1 to TRBJ2-1; 7 positions match TRBD2. Germline V gives CDR1 MGHDK, CDR2 SYGVNS. The CDR3 consists of 16 residues. V lost 8 bases and J lost 7; bases outside the gene matches: 17.

The chain joins TRBV11-2 to TRBJ2-5; either TRBD1 or TRBD2 may supply D (5 bases each). The V gene's germline CDR1 is SGHAT and CDR2 FQNNGV. The CDR3 sequence is 11 residues long. V dropped 5 bases and J dropped 13 bases, with 14 bases sitting between them. The CDR3 protein is CASSHGTPRYF. CDR3 nucleotide sequence: TGTGCCAGCAGCCATGGGACCCCCCGGTACTTC.

In nucleotides, the CDR3 is TGCGCCAGCAGCCAGCACGACAAGGCTTGGGGACTGTTTTTT. Residues: CASSQHDKAWGLFF. This sequence joins TRBV4-1 and TRBJ1-4; the D is unclear. The CDR3 loop spans 14 amino acids. Germline lookup yields CDR1 MGHRA and CDR2 YSYEKL. The germline V and J ends were trimmed by 3 bases and 13 bases, with 18 bases remaining between them.

This chain joins TRBV11-2 and TRBJ1-4; D unresolved. V lost 5 bases and J lost 0, with 7 bases in between. CDR1 is SGHAT and CDR2 is FQNNGV in the germline V gene. The CDR3 extends over 14 amino acids. CDR3 nucleotide sequence: TGTGCCAGCAGCGTTGAAGCAACTAATGAAAAACTGTTTTTT. It codes for CASSVEATNEKLFF.

The chain uses TRBV6-1 and TRBJ2-7, with D perhaps being TRBD1 or TRBD2 (5 bases each). Germline V gene lookup returns CDR1 MNHNS and CDR2 SASEGT. This CDR3 is built from 12 residues. V gave up 6 bases and J gave up 7 bases, with 13 bases separating them. The CDR3 DNA sequence: TGTGCCAGCAGCGGGACGGCTAAGGAGCAGTACTTC. Residues: CASSGTAKEQYF.

V gene TRBV5-4 combines with J gene TRBJ2-7; the match to TRBD1 covers 7 bases. The CDR3 sequence is 15 residues long. From germline, CDR1 is SGHNT and CDR2 YYREEE (reference sequence). V trimming: 1 base; J trimming: 1 base; junction bases outside the gene matches: 5. The CDR3 loop is CASSLRQGSSYEQYF. The CDR3 bases are TGTGCCAGCAGCTTGCGACAGGGCTCATCCTACGAGCAGTACTTC.

V usage is TRBV13 and J usage is TRBJ2-1; D gene unclear. Trimming took off 3 bases at V and 5 bases at J, with 8 bases between the two ends. The CDR3 has 13 residues. Germline loops: CDR1 PRHDT, CDR2 FYEKMQ (reference sequence). The CDR3 sequence: CASSFPGDNEQFF. For the CDR3, the DNA is TGTGCCAGCAGCTTCCCTGGGGACAATGAGCAGTTCTTC.

This chain connects TRBV12-3 or TRBV12-4 to TRBJ1-1; D remains unclear. The CDR3 covers 15 residues. The V and J ends lost 4 bases and 4 bases respectively, with 16 bases between them. The CDR3 is CASSYGPGAGTEAFF. CDR3 nucleotides: TGTGCCAGCAGTTATGGGCCCGGCGCCGGCACTGAAGCTTTCTTT.

The chain combines TRBV6-2 or TRBV6-3 with TRBJ2-6; the D gene is possibly TRBD1 (6 bases). Trimming stripped 5 bases from V and 0 bases from J, with 14 bases between. CDR1 and CDR2 (germline): MNHEY, SVGEGT. There are 17 residues in the CDR3. CDR3 bases: TGTGCCAGCAGTACGGACAGACCCTCCTCTGGGGCCAACGTCCTGACTTTC. Its translation: CASSTDRPSSGANVLTF.